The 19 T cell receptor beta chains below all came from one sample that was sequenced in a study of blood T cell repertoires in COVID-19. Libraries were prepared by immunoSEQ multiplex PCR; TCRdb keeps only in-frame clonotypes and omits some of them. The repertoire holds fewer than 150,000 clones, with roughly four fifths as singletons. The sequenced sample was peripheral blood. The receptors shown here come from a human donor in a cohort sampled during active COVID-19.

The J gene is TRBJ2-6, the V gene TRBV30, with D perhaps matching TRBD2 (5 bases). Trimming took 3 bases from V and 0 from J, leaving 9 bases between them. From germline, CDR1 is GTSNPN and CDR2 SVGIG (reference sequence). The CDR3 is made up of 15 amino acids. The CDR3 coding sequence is TGTGCCTGGAGCGGACTGATCTCTGGGGCCAACGTCCTGACTTTC. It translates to CAWSGLISGANVLTF.

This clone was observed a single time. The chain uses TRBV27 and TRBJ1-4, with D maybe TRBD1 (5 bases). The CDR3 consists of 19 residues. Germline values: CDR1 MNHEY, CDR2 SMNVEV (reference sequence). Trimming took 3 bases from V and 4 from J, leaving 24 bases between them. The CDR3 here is CASSLRFVPGGVGNEKLFF. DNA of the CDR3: TGTGCCAGCAGTTTGAGGTTTGTGCCCGGGGGAGTTGGTAATGAAAAACTGTTTTTT.

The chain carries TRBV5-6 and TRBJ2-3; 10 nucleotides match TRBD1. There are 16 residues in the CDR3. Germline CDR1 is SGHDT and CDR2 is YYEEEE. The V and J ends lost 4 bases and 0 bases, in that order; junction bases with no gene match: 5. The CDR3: CASSTRTGGSTDTQYF. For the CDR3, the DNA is TGTGCCAGCAGCACTAGGACAGGGGGTAGCACAGATACGCAGTATTTT.

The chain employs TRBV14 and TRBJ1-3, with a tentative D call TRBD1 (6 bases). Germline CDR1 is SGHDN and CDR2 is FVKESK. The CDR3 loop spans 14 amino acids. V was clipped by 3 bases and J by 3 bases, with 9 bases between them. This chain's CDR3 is CASSQGAVGNTIYF. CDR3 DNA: TGTGCCAGCAGCCAGGGGGCTGTTGGAAACACCATATATTTT.

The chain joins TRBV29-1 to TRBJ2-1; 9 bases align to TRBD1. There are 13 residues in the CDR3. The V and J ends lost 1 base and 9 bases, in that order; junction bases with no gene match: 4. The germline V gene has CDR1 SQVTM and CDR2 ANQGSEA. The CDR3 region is CSVEVTGGSEQFF. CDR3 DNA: TGCAGCGTTGAAGTAACAGGGGGCAGTGAGCAGTTCTTC.

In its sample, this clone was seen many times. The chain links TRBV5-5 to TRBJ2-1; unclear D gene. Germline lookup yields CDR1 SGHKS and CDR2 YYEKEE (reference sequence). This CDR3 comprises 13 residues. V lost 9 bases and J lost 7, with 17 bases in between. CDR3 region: CAIILGVRNEQFF. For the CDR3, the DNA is TGTGCCATCATCTTGGGCGTTCGGAATGAGCAGTTCTTC.

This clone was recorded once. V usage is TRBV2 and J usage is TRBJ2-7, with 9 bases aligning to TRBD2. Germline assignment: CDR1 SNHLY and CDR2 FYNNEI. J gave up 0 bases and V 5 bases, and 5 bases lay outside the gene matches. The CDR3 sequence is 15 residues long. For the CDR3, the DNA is TGTGCCAGCAGTCCTAATAGCGGGAGCTCCTACGAGCAGTACTTC. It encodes CASSPNSGSSYEQYF.

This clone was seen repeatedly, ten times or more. DNA of the CDR3: TGTGCCAGCAGTGAAGACCCCGGGACAGGGGACCTATGGGTCGGGCTGGGCTACACCTTC. Its translation is CASSEDPGTGDLWVGLGYTF. The chain couples TRBV6-1 to TRBJ1-2, with 10 bases lining up with TRBD1. V lost 1 base, J lost 8 bases, and 22 bases stayed unmatched. Germline CDR1 MNHNS, CDR2 SASEGT. The CDR3 length is 20 residues.

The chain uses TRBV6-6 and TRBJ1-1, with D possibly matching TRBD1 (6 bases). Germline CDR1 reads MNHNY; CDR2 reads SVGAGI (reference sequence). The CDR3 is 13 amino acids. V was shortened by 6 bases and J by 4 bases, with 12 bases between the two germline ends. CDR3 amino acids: CASRDTGPTEAFF. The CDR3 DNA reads TGTGCCAGCAGAGATACAGGGCCCACTGAAGCTTTCTTT.

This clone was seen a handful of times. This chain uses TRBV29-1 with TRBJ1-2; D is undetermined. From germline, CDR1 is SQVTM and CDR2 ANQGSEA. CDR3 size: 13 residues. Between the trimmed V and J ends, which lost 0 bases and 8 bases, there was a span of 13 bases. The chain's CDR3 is CSVEDPRTLGYTF. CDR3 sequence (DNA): TGCAGCGTTGAAGACCCACGGACTCTAGGCTACACCTTC.

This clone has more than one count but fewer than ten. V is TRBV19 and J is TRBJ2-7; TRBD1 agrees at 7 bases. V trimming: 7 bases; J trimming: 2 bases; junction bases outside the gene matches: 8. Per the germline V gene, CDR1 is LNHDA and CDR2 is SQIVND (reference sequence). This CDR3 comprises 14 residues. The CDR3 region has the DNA TGTGCCAGTACCCTTAGGGACAGACCCTACGAGCAGTACTTC. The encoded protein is CASTLRDRPYEQYF. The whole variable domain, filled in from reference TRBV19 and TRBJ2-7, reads DGGITQSPKYLFRKEGQNVTLSCEQNLNHDAMYWYRQDPGQGLRLIYYSQIVNDFQKGDIAEGYSVSREKKESFPLTVTSAQKNPTAFYLCASTLRDRPYEQYFGPGTRLTVT.

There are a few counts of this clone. CDR3 bases: TGTGCCATCAGGACCTCGGACAGGGGTCCCGAGCAGTACTTC. Translation: CAIRTSDRGPEQYF. V gene TRBV10-3 combines with J gene TRBJ2-7; 9 positions agree with TRBD1. The germline CDR1 and CDR2 sequences are ENHRY and SYGVKD. CDR3 length: 14 amino acids. The V gene end was trimmed by 6 bases and the J gene end by 6 bases; junction bases not matched to a gene: 9.

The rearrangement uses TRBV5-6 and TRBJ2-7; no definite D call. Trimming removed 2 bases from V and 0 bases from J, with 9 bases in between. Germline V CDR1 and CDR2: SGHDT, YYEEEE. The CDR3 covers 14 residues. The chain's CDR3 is CASSLSLSSYEQYF. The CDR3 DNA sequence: TGTGCCAGCAGCTTATCATTGAGCTCCTACGAGCAGTACTTC.

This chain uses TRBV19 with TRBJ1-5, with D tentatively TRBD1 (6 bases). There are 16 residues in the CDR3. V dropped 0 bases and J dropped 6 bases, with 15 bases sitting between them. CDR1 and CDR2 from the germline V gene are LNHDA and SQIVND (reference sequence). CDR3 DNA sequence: TGTGCCAGTAGTATAGATCAAGAGGGCAGGGGTCAGCCCCAGCATTTT. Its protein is CASSIDQEGRGQPQHF.

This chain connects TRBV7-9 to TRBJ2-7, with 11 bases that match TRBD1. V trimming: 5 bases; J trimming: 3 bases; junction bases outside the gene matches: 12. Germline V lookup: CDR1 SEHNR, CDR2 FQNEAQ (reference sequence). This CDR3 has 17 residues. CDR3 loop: CASSLRPGTGGVYEQYF. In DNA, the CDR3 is TGTGCCAGCAGCCTACGCCCCGGGACAGGGGGGGTCTACGAGCAGTACTTC.

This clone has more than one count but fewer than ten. CDR3 nucleotide sequence: TGTGCCAGCAGTTACCCTCCCCGGCGGGGTGAAAAACTGTTTTTT. Encoded protein: CASSYPPRRGEKLFF. The chain couples TRBV6-9 to TRBJ1-4; D is unresolved. Germline CDR1 reads MNHGY; CDR2 reads SVAAGI. This CDR3 has 15 residues. V lost 3 bases to trimming and J lost 7 bases, with 15 bases between them.

The CDR3 bases are TGTGCCAGCAGCTCACAGGGGTTAAGTTTTGTGAACACTGAAGCTTTCTTT. This translates into CASSSQGLSFVNTEAFF. The V call is TRBV5-5, the J call TRBJ1-1; 7 nucleotides agree with TRBD1. Germline CDR1 reads SGHKS; CDR2 reads YYEKEE (reference sequence). V shed 3 bases, J shed 0 bases, and the junction held 11 bases outside the gene matches. This CDR3 has 17 residues.

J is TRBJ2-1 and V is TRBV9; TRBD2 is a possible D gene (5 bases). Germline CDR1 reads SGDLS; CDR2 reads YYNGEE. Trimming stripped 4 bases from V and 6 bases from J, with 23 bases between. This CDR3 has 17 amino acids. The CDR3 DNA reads TGTGCCAGCAGCCCCACCCCCGCCCGGGAAAGAGGCAATGAGCAGTTCTTC. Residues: CASSPTPARERGNEQFF.

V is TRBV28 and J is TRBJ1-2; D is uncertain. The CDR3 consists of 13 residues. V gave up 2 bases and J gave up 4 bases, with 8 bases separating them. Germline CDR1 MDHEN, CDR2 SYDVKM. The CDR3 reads CASSLDMGYGYTF. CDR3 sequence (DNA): TGTGCCAGCAGTTTAGACATGGGCTATGGCTACACCTTC.